What follows are 9 T cell receptor beta chains derived from one specimen sequenced in a study of cytotoxic CD8 clonotypes in ibrutinib-treated CLL. The protocol was immunoSEQ multiplex PCR, while the TCRdb copy is restricted to in-frame clones and leaves out a portion. The sample has around 200,000 clones; more than 75% are singletons. The sample here was PBMCs, taken after 12 months of ibrutinib treatment. All receptors come from a human donor with chronic lymphocytic leukemia.

CDR3 nucleotides: TGCGCCAGCAGCATGCGGGAGGCCTACAATGAGCAGTTCTTC. Encoded protein: CASSMREAYNEQFF. This rearrangement joins TRBV5-1 to TRBJ2-1, with 8 positions matching TRBD2. V gave up 4 bases and J gave up 2 bases; unmatched junction bases: 2. The CDR3 totals 14 residues. Germline lookup yields CDR1 SGHRS and CDR2 YFSETQ.

This clone was observed a handful of times. The chain is built from TRBV6-1 and TRBJ1-5, with D maybe TRBD1 (6 bases). The germline CDR1 and CDR2 sequences are MNHNS and SASEGT. Trimming stripped 8 bases from V and 8 bases from J, with 19 bases between. This CDR3 has 14 amino acids. The CDR3 here is CASGGQPSREPQHF. CDR3 nucleotide sequence: TGTGCCAGCGGGGGGCAGCCCTCTAGGGAGCCCCAGCATTTT.

There are a few counts of this clone. This chain links TRBV18 with TRBJ1-1, with D perhaps TRBD1 (5 bases). Trimming removed 3 bases from V and 6 bases from J, with 11 bases in between. Germline V lookup: CDR1 KGHSH, CDR2 LQKENI. The CDR3 extends over 13 amino acids. The DNA for the CDR3 is TGTGCCAGCTCACCTGAAGTCAGGGCTGAAGCTTTCTTT. Protein product: CASSPEVRAEAFF.

The chain links TRBV7-3 to TRBJ2-3, with TRBD2 identical over 9 bases. The J segment lost 6 bases and the V segment lost 5 bases, leaving 6 bases of the junction unmatched. The CDR3 loop spans 14 amino acids. Germline CDR1 SGHTA, CDR2 FQGTGA. DNA of the CDR3: TGTGCCAGCAGCGCAGCGGGGGGTGAGGATACGCAGTATTTT. Its translation: CASSAAGGEDTQYF.

The rearrangement joins TRBV10-3 to TRBJ2-1; TRBD1 agrees at 12 bases. This CDR3 region has 16 residues. In germline, CDR1 is ENHRY, CDR2 SYGVKD. With 1 base clipped from V and 6 bases from J, the junction kept 4 bases outside the gene matches. The CDR3 here is CAISELGTGGLNEQFF. The CDR3 DNA reads TGTGCCATCAGTGAGTTGGGGACAGGGGGCCTCAATGAGCAGTTCTTC.

This chain uses TRBV5-1 with TRBJ1-3; the match to TRBD1 covers 9 bases. Germline V CDR1 and CDR2: SGHRS, YFSETQ. The CDR3 is 19 amino acids. J lost 4 bases, V lost 4 bases, and 18 bases had no gene match. The CDR3 DNA reads TGCGCCAGCAGCCGAAGTGGACAGGGGATGCGGAAGGTAGGAAACACCATATATTTT. Translated, it gives CASSRSGQGMRKVGNTIYF.

Points on this clone: Being one base from a much bigger clone, this may be a read error. This chain's CDR3 is CASSVSYEQYF. CDR3 DNA: TGTGCCAGCAGTGTTTCCTACGAGCAGTACTTC. The rearrangement uses TRBV2 and TRBJ2-7; D gene uncertain. The CDR3 sequence is 11 residues long. Trimming cost V 4 bases and J 1 base, with 2 bases left between them. In germline, CDR1 is SNHLY, CDR2 FYNNEI.

The rearrangement joins TRBV28 to TRBJ2-1, with 11 bases fitting TRBD1. Germline-derived CDR1 and CDR2 are MDHEN and SYDVKM. Germline trimming cut 8 bases from V and 4 bases from J; bases unmatched to any gene: 4. The CDR3 extends over 14 amino acids. The chain's CDR3 is CASLGQGEYNEQFF. The CDR3 region has the DNA TGTGCCAGCCTGGGACAGGGGGAGTACAATGAGCAGTTCTTC.

V is TRBV19 and J is TRBJ2-3; tentative D call: TRBD2 (5 bases). V was shortened by 7 bases and J by 0 bases, with 11 bases between the two germline ends. CDR1 LNHDA and CDR2 SQIVND come from the germline V gene (reference sequence). This CDR3 region has 14 residues. The CDR3 coding sequence is TGTGCCAGTACCACCAGCGGAAGCACAGATACGCAGTATTTT. It yields the protein CASTTSGSTDTQYF.